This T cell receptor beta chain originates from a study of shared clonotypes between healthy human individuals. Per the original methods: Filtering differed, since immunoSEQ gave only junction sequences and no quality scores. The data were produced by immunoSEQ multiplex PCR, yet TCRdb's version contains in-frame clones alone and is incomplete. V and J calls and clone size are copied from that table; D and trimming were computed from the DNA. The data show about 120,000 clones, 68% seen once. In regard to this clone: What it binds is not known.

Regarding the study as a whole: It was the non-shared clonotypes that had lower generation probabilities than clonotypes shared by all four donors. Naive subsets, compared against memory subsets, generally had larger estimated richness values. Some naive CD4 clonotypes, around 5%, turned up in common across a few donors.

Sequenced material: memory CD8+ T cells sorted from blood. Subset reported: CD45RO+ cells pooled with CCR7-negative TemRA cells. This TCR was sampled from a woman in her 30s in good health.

The CDR3 region is CASSEGRGRTEAFF. CDR3 DNA sequence: TGCGCCAGCAGTGAAGGCAGGGGGCGGACTGAAGCTTTCTTT. The gene calls are TRBV10-2 and TRBJ1-1; 8 nucleotides line up with TRBD1. The CDR3 runs to 14 residues. With V trimmed by 3 bases and J by 5 bases, 5 bases remained unmatched. CDR1 and CDR2 (germline): WSHSY, SAAADI.